The table lists the clone carrying this TCR beta chain with a few counts. TCRdb re-analysed the RT-PCR reads in MiXCR, keeping a single row per CDR3 protein. The sample has about 680,000 distinct CDR3 sequences, 11% to 15% seen once. Source material: memory CD4+ T cells from blood. This TCR was recovered from a female donor in good health, serving as a healthy control.

The CDR3 is CASRPGQDNEQFF. In DNA, the CDR3 is TGTGCCAGCAGGCCGGGACAGGACAATGAGCAGTTCTTC. The chain is built from TRBV6-1 and TRBJ2-1; TRBD1 matches at 8 bases. Germline CDR1 is MNHNS and CDR2 is SASEGT. The CDR3 totals 13 residues. J lost 5 bases, V lost 6 bases, and 3 bases had no gene match.